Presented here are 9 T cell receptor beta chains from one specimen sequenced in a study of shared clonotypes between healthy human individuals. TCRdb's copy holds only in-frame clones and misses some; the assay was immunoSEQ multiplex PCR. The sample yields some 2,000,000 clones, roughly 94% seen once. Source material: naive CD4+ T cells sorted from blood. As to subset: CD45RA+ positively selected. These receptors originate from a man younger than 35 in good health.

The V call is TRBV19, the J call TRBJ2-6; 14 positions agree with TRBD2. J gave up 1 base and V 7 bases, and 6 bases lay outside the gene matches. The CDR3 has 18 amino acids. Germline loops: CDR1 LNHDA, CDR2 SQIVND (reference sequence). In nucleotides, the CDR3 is TGTGCCAGTACCAATGGACTAGCGGGAGGATCTGGGGCCAACGTCCTGACTTTC. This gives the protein CASTNGLAGGSGANVLTF.

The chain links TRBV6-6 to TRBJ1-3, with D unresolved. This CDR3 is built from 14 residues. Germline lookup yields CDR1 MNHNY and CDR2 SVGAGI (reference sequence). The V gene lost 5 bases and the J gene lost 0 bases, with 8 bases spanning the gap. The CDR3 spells CASSASGSGNTIYF. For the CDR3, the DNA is TGTGCCAGCAGTGCCAGTGGCTCTGGAAACACCATATATTTT.

Written as DNA, the CDR3 is TGTGCCAGCAGCCCCGCGGGGGGCTATGGCTACACCTTC. It is translated as CASSPAGGYGYTF. J is TRBJ1-2 and V is TRBV5-6, with D possibly being TRBD1 (5 bases). The CDR3 covers 13 residues. Trimming pared 4 bases from V and 4 bases from J, leaving 11 bases between. CDR1 and CDR2 (germline): SGHDT, YYEEEE.

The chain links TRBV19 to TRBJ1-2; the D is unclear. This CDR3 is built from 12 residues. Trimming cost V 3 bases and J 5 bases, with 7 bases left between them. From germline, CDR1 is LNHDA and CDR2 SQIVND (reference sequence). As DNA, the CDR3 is TGTGCCAGTAGTATCGCACTTTATGGCTACACCTTC. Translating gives CASSIALYGYTF.

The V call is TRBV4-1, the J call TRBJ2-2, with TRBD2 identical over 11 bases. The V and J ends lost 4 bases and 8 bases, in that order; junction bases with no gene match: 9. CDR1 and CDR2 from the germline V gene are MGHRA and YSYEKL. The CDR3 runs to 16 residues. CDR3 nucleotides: TGCGCCAGCAGCCTGCGGCTAGCGGGAGGACTGGGGGAGCTGTTTTTT. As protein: CASSLRLAGGLGELFF.

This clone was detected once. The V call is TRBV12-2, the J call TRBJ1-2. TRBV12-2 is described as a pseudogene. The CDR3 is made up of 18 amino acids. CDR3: CASRSWLGGTDHHYGYTF. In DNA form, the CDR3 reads TGTGCAAGTCGCTCCTGGTTGGGAGGGACAGACCATCACTATGGCTACACCTTC.

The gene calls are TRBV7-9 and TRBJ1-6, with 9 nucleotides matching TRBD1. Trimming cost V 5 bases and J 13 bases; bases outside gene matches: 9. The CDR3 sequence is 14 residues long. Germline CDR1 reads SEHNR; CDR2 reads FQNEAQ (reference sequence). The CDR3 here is CASSVPGQGAPLHF. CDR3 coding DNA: TGTGCCAGCAGCGTGCCGGGACAGGGTGCCCCCCTCCACTTT.

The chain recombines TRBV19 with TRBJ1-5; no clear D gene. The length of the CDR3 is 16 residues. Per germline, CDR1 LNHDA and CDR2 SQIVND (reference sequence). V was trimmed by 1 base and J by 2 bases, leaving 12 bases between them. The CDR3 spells CASSIGPTGGNQPQHF. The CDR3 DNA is TGTGCCAGTAGTATAGGGCCAACCGGGGGCAATCAGCCCCAGCATTTT.

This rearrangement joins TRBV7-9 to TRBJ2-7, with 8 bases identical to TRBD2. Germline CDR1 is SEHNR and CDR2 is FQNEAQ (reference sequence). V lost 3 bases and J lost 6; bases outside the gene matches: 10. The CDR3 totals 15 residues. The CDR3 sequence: CASSLTTGGPPEQYF. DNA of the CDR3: TGTGCCAGCAGCTTGACAACGGGGGGGCCTCCCGAGCAGTACTTC.